This T cell receptor (beta chain) was observed in a study of cytomegalovirus exposure and HLA in healthy donors. PCR used 60 Vbeta primers and 13 Jbeta primers. TCRdb keeps only in-frame clones here, not all; method: immunoSEQ multiplex PCR. In the table there are around 190,000 clones, 84% of which are singletons. Trimming cost V 0 bases and J 4 bases, with 12 bases left between them. This CDR3 contains 15 residues. Per the germline V gene, CDR1 is MGHRA and CDR2 is YSYEKL. This clone appeared a few times. The chain couples TRBV4-1 to TRBJ1-2, with D possibly TRBD1 on 5 matching bases. This TCR was sampled from a girl aged 2 to 9 in good health and CMV-seropositive. What was sequenced was PBMCs. The CDR3 is CASSQDAAGVYGYTF. The CDR3 DNA follows: TGCGCCAGCAGCCAAGATGCGGCGGGGGTCTATGGCTACACCTTC.